Below, 32 T cell receptor beta chains from the same sample are listed, as sequenced in a study of regulatory T cells in long-lasting Graves disease. Construction of the TCR beta libraries employed iRepertoire HTBI primers in conjunction with Arm-PCR of CDR3 regions. TCRdb recomputed calls from the multiplex PCR reads with MiXCR, one row per CDR3 protein. In the table there are approximately 360,000 distinct CDR3 sequences, 20% to 25% of which are singletons. The time point: persistent/refractory GD, antithyroid drugs over 5 years with positive TRAb. Researchers made the TCR library from RNA that was extracted from PBMCs. Sequenced here: peripheral blood mononuclear cells (PBMCs), sampled when the disease was refractory, from a patient treated with antithyroid drugs. The source of these receptors is a woman in her forties with Graves disease.

This sequence joins TRBV6-2 or TRBV6-3 and TRBJ1-5; D unresolved. Germline loops: CDR1 MNHEY, CDR2 SVGEGT. The CDR3 covers 12 residues. Trimming took off 5 bases at V and 9 bases at J, with 11 bases between the two ends. The CDR3 reads CASSPTARPQHF. CDR3 nucleotide sequence: TGTGCCAGCAGTCCGACCGCGCGGCCCCAGCATTTT.

This clonotype was observed a few times. V usage is TRBV9 and J usage is TRBJ2-7; 8 nucleotides match TRBD1. The CDR3 runs 14 residues. V lost 5 bases, J lost 2 bases, and 6 bases stayed unmatched. Germline V gives CDR1 SGDLS, CDR2 YYNGEE. The CDR3 loop is CASSGQGGPYEQYF. The CDR3, as DNA: TGTGCCAGCAGTGGACAGGGAGGCCCCTACGAGCAGTACTTC.

V is TRBV20-1 and J is TRBJ2-4; a possible D gene is TRBD1 (5 bases). The CDR3 is made up of 18 amino acids. The V end was cut by 5 bases, the J end by 0 bases, with 23 bases between. Germline V gives CDR1 DFQATT, CDR2 SNEGSKA (reference sequence). DNA of the CDR3: TGCAGTGCTCAGCTTTATAGGGGCCCGCAGGGAGCCAAAAACATTCAGTACTTC. Translating gives CSAQLYRGPQGAKNIQYF.

This clonotype was recorded at least ten times. The gene calls are TRBV24-1 and TRBJ2-5; 8 positions agree with TRBD2. The CDR3 has 13 amino acids. J gave up 5 bases and V 9 bases, and 7 bases lay outside the gene matches. Germline V lookup: CDR1 KGHDR, CDR2 SFDVKD. This chain's CDR3 is CATALSGGETQYF. The CDR3 DNA reads as TGTGCCACCGCACTAAGCGGGGGTGAGACCCAGTACTTC.

The rearrangement joins TRBV29-1 to TRBJ2-5, with D possibly being TRBD2 (6 bases). Looked up from germline, CDR1 is SQVTM and CDR2 is ANQGSEA. The V end lost 3 bases, the J end lost 4 bases, and 12 bases lay between the germline ends. The CDR3 has 13 residues. The DNA for the CDR3 is TGCAGCGTTGACTCGGGAGTAGCAGAGACCCAGTACTTC. This encodes CSVDSGVAETQYF.

The chain links TRBV3-1 to TRBJ1-1; D remains ambiguous. In germline, CDR1 is LGHDT, CDR2 YNNKEL (reference sequence). The V gene lost 1 base and the J gene lost 3 bases, with 6 bases spanning the gap. The CDR3 extends over 13 amino acids. CDR3 in DNA: TGTGCCAGCAGCCAAGTATATTACACTGAAGCTTTCTTT. Its translation: CASSQVYYTEAFF.

This clonotype appeared many times. The CDR3 coding sequence is TGCAGCGTTGCAGGGTTAGTCAACACCGGGGAGCTGTTTTTT. This gives the protein CSVAGLVNTGELFF. This chain joins TRBV29-1 and TRBJ2-2; perhaps TRBD1 as D (5 bases). Trimming shortened V by 4 bases and J by 2 bases, and 11 bases separated the two germline ends. This CDR3 contains 14 residues. Germline CDR1 and CDR2: SQVTM and ANQGSEA.

This clonotype has at least ten counts. The chain joins TRBV28 to TRBJ1-6, with D maybe TRBD1 (6 bases). The CDR3 extends over 14 amino acids. Looked up from germline, CDR1 is MDHEN and CDR2 is SYDVKM. V dropped 6 bases and J dropped 5 bases, with 11 bases sitting between them. The CDR3 DNA reads TGTGCCAGCAGCTTAGGGGGTGATAATTCACCCCTCCACTTT. As protein: CASSLGGDNSPLHF.

For this clonotype: A far larger clone is a single base away, which makes a read error likely. J is TRBJ2-5 and V is TRBV2; 7 bases are shared with TRBD2. The CDR3 is 16 amino acids. Losses at the gene ends were 1 base for V and 13 bases for J; bases not matched to a gene: 18. From germline, CDR1 is SNHLY and CDR2 FYNNEI. In DNA form, the CDR3 reads TGTGCCAGCAGTGAAGAGGAAAGACTAGCCAAAAACATTCGGTACTTC. Encoded protein: CASSEEERLAKNIRYF.

The CDR3 is CASSAGLAEGNEQFF. The CDR3 coding sequence is TGTGCCAGCAGCGCGGGACTAGCGGAGGGGAATGAGCAGTTCTTC. The chain joins TRBV7-9 to TRBJ2-1; 11 nucleotides align to TRBD2. CDR3 length: 15 residues. V trimming: 5 bases; J trimming: 7 bases; junction bases outside the gene matches: 7. Germline values: CDR1 SEHNR, CDR2 FQNEAQ (reference sequence).

The chain carries TRBV27 and TRBJ1-1; D may be TRBD1 (5 bases). Germline CDR1 reads MNHEY; CDR2 reads SMNVEV (reference sequence). Trimming took 6 bases from V and 4 from J, leaving 18 bases between them. CDR3 length equals 15 residues. CDR3: CASRLWSGGTTEAFF. In nucleotides, the CDR3 is TGTGCCAGCAGGCTCTGGTCGGGGGGGACCACTGAAGCTTTCTTT.

The chain couples TRBV6-2 or TRBV6-3 to TRBJ2-1, with 7 bases lining up with TRBD2. Germline V CDR1 and CDR2: MNHEY, SVGEGT. The CDR3 extends over 16 amino acids. J lost 7 bases, V lost 2 bases, and 11 bases had no gene match. The CDR3 here is CASSYDPGGVKNEQFF. The CDR3 DNA is TGTGCCAGCAGTTACGATCCGGGAGGCGTCAAAAATGAGCAGTTCTTC.

The CDR3 is CASSSNSGTGGETQYF. CDR3 coding DNA: TGTGCCAGCAGTTCCAACTCCGGGACAGGGGGAGAGACCCAGTACTTC. V and J are TRBV27 and TRBJ2-5, with 11 bases that match TRBD1. There are 16 residues in the CDR3. The V segment lost 4 bases and the J segment 4 bases; nucleotides outside the gene matches: 8. Looked up from germline, CDR1 is MNHEY and CDR2 is SMNVEV (reference sequence).

V is TRBV9 and J is TRBJ2-7; D possibly corresponds to TRBD1 (5 bases). The CDR3 covers 13 residues. Between the trimmed V and J ends, which lost 1 base and 4 bases, there was a span of 9 bases. Germline V gene lookup returns CDR1 SGDLS and CDR2 YYNGEE. In nucleotides, the CDR3 is TGTGCCAGCAGCGTATCCCAGGGTTACGAGCAGTACTTC. It specifies CASSVSQGYEQYF.

This clonotype was observed a few times. The V gene is TRBV28, the J gene TRBJ2-7; 8 bases fit TRBD1. Per the germline V gene, CDR1 is MDHEN and CDR2 is SYDVKM. The trim removed 1 base at V and 5 bases at J, leaving 4 bases unmatched. The CDR3 loop spans 14 amino acids. CDR3 protein: CASSLFPTGDEQYF. CDR3 DNA: TGTGCCAGCAGTTTATTTCCGACAGGGGACGAGCAGTACTTC. Full variable domain (remainder filled in from reference TRBV28 and TRBJ2-7): DVKVTQSSRYLVKRTGEKVFLECVQDMDHENMFWYRQDPGLGLRLIYFSYDVKMKEKGDIPEGYSVSREKKERFSLILESASTNQTSMYLCASSLFPTGDEQYFGPGTRLTVT.

At least ten counts were recorded for this clonotype. This sequence joins TRBV27 and TRBJ2-7, with 8 positions matching TRBD1. The V segment lost 3 bases and the J segment 10 bases; nucleotides outside the gene matches: 11. Looked up from germline, CDR1 is MNHEY and CDR2 is SMNVEV (reference sequence). The CDR3 loop spans 14 amino acids. The CDR3 loop reads CASSFADRDRPQYF. CDR3 nucleotides: TGTGCCAGCAGTTTCGCGGACAGGGATCGCCCCCAGTACTTC.

Turning to this clonotype: Given a much more abundant clone one base away, this may be a read error. The conserved closing phenylalanine or tryptophan is absent in this CDR3, likely reflecting a read error. V gene TRBV29-1 combines with J gene TRBJ2-5; TRBD1 matches at 7 bases. This CDR3 is built from 17 residues. CDR1 and CDR2 (germline): SQVTM, ANQGSEA. With V trimmed by 3 bases and J by 0 bases, 13 bases remained unmatched. The CDR3 coding sequence is TGCAGCGTTGATTTCCAGGGGGACATCTGGTACCAAGAGACCCAGTACCTC. Its translation: CSVDFQGDIWYQETQYL.

The V call is TRBV6-1, the J call TRBJ1-1; tentatively, D is TRBD1 (6 bases). Germline CDR1 and CDR2: MNHNS and SASEGT. The V end lost 1 base, the J end lost 11 bases, and 17 bases lay between the germline ends. The CDR3 is 14 amino acids. DNA for the CDR3: TGTGCCAGCAGTGAAGAGCTCCTGAGGGGGGGGGCTTTCTTT. Amino acid sequence: CASSEELLRGGAFF.

The CDR3 sequence is CASSPGLAGVSEQFF. The CDR3 nucleotides are TGCGCCAGCAGCCCTGGACTAGCGGGAGTCAGTGAGCAGTTCTTC. The chain uses TRBV5-1 and TRBJ2-7, with 13 bases identical to TRBD2. The end of the DNA aligns better with TRBJ2-1, so the J call may be wrong. The germline V gene has CDR1 SGHRS and CDR2 YFSETQ. The length of the CDR3 is 15 residues.

The rearrangement links TRBV12-3 or TRBV12-4 to TRBJ2-3; no clear D gene. Trimming pared 2 bases from V and 2 bases from J, leaving 2 bases between. The CDR3 totals 12 residues. The CDR3 coding sequence is TGTGCCAGCAGTTTACCCACAGATACGCAGTATTTT. Residues: CASSLPTDTQYF.

The chain couples TRBV28 to TRBJ2-7; D call uncertain. The CDR3 length is 19 residues. V was clipped by 3 bases and J by 0 bases, with 24 bases between them. Per the germline V gene, CDR1 is MDHEN and CDR2 is SYDVKM. CDR3 protein: CASSFGPYDPLMHSYEQYF. In DNA, the CDR3 is TGTGCCAGCAGTTTTGGTCCCTATGACCCCCTTATGCACTCCTACGAGCAGTACTTC.

This clonotype was observed a handful of times. The CDR3 DNA reads as TGTGCCAGCAGCCAAGCCGTGGGTAACATTCAGTACTTC. Translation: CASSQAVGNIQYF. The gene calls are TRBV14 and TRBJ2-4; D unclear. Trimming removed 1 base at V and 7 bases at J, with 8 bases between. CDR1 and CDR2 from the germline V gene are SGHDN and FVKESK. The CDR3 has 13 amino acids.

The V gene is TRBV20-1, the J gene TRBJ2-7; 11 positions agree with TRBD1. The ends lost 6 bases at V and 5 bases at J; junction bases unmatched: 9. Germline V lookup: CDR1 DFQATT, CDR2 SNEGSKA (reference sequence). This CDR3 has 14 residues. The CDR3 spells CSAQRDRGTHEQYF. CDR3 bases: TGCAGTGCCCAGAGGGACAGGGGGACCCACGAGCAGTACTTC.

This clonotype was found a few times. This rearrangement joins TRBV28 to TRBJ2-1, with 11 bases that match TRBD2. J lost 4 bases, V lost 3 bases, and 2 bases had no gene match. The CDR3 is made up of 15 amino acids. The V gene's germline CDR1 is MDHEN and CDR2 SYDVKM. This CDR3 is CASSFGTSGYNEQFF. CDR3 sequence (DNA): TGTGCCAGCAGTTTCGGGACTAGCGGATACAATGAGCAGTTCTTC.

The chain recombines TRBV30 with TRBJ2-7; D possibly uses TRBD1 or TRBD2 (5 bases each). V shed 5 bases and J shed 4 bases, with 18 bases lying between them. Germline CDR1 GTSNPN, CDR2 SVGIG (reference sequence). The CDR3 consists of 14 residues. CDR3 nucleotide sequence: TGTGCCTGGGCCCCCGGGACCGTTTCTTACGAGCAGTACTTC. It yields the protein CAWAPGTVSYEQYF. The complete variable domain, with remaining parts taken from reference TRBV30 and TRBJ2-7, reads SQTIHQWPATLVQPVGSPLSLECTVEGTSNPNLYWYRQAAGRGLQLLFYSVGIGQISSEVPQNLSASRPQDRQFILSSKKLLLSDSGFYLCAWAPGTVSYEQYFGPGTRLTVT.

Notes on this clonotype: With a far larger clone one base away, a read error is the likely cause. The CDR3 DNA is TGTGCCAGCAGCTCTGGACTATCCTACGGGCAGTACTTC. It codes for CASSSGLSYGQYF. The V call is TRBV11-2, the J call TRBJ2-7; a possible D gene is TRBD2 (6 bases). CDR1 is SGHAT and CDR2 is FQNNGV in the germline V gene. The CDR3 length is 13 residues.

This clonotype was observed at least ten times. The rearrangement links TRBV5-1 to TRBJ2-7, with TRBD1 matching 8 bases. V shed 0 bases, J shed 2 bases, and the junction held 7 bases outside the gene matches. The germline gives CDR1 SGHRS, CDR2 YFSETQ. This CDR3 is 16 amino acids long. The CDR3 sequence: CASSLGGTGATYEQYF. DNA for the CDR3: TGCGCCAGCAGCTTGGGCGGGACAGGAGCTACCTACGAGCAGTACTTC. The full variable domain, its missing parts supplied by reference TRBV5-1 and TRBJ2-7, is KAGVTQTPRYLIKTRGQQVTLSCSPISGHRSVSWYQQTPGQGLQFLFEYFSETQRNKGNFPGRFSGRQFSNSRSEMNVSTLELGDSALYLCASSLGGTGATYEQYFGPGTRLTVT.

This clonotype has only a few counts. The rearrangement joins TRBV5-6 to TRBJ1-5; 9 bases align to TRBD1. With 1 base clipped from V and 7 bases from J, the junction kept 9 bases outside the gene matches. Germline lookup yields CDR1 SGHDT and CDR2 YYEEEE. The length of the CDR3 is 16 residues. This CDR3 reads CASSLQQGASEQPQHF. CDR3 coding DNA: TGTGCCAGCAGCTTGCAACAGGGGGCAAGCGAACAGCCCCAGCATTTT.

The V call is TRBV2, the J call TRBJ2-7; tentatively, D is TRBD1 (6 bases). The CDR3 runs to 16 residues. The germline V and J ends were trimmed by 5 bases and 3 bases, with 20 bases remaining between them. The germline gives CDR1 SNHLY, CDR2 FYNNEI. DNA of the CDR3: TGTGCCAGCAGTTATACAGGGTTCCAATCGGACTACGAGCAGTACTTC. Amino acid sequence: CASSYTGFQSDYEQYF.

CDR3: CASSSPKGSGEQYF. The CDR3, as DNA: TGTGCCAGCAGCTCCCCCAAGGGGAGCGGCGAGCAGTACTTC. The chain couples TRBV7-8 to TRBJ2-7, with D perhaps matching TRBD1 or TRBD2 (5 bases each). The CDR3 runs to 14 residues. The germline V gene encodes CDR1 SGHVS and CDR2 FQNEAQ. The V end lost 4 bases, the J end lost 6 bases, and 16 bases lay between the germline ends.

This clonotype has more than one count but fewer than ten. This chain connects TRBV11-2 to TRBJ2-7, with TRBD1 as a possible D gene (6 bases). The CDR3 contains 15 residues. V lost 4 bases to trimming and J lost 1 base, with 14 bases between them. CDR1 is SGHAT, CDR2 FQNNGV, per germline. The CDR3 bases are TGTGCCAGCAGCTCTCAATTTACAGGGTCCTACGAGCAGTACTTC. It is translated as CASSSQFTGSYEQYF.

This chain joins TRBV5-6 and TRBJ2-7; no clear D. The CDR3 covers 14 residues. Germline assignment: CDR1 SGHDT and CDR2 YYEEEE. V shed 0 bases and J shed 3 bases, with 10 bases lying between them. The DNA of the CDR3 is TGTGCCAGCAGCTTGGGACGGACGCTCTACGAGCAGTACTTC. Translating gives CASSLGRTLYEQYF. Full variable domain (remainder filled in from reference TRBV5-6 and TRBJ2-7): DAGVTQSPTHLIKTRGQQVTLRCSPKSGHDTVSWYQQALGQGPQFIFQYYEEEERQRGNFPDRFSGHQFPNYSSELNVNALLLGDSALYLCASSLGRTLYEQYFGPGTRLTVT.